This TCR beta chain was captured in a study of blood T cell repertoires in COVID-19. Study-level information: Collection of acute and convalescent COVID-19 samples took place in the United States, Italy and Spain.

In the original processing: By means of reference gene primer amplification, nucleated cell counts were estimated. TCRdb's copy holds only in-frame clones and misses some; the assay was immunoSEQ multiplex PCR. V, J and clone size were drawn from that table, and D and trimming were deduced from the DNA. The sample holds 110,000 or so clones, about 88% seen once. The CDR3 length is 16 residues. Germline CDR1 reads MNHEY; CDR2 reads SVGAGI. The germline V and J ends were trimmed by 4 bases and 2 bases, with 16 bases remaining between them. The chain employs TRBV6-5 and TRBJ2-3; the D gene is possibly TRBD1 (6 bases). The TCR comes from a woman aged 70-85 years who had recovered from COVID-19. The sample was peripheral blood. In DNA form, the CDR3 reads TGTGCCAGCAGTTCTGGCCGCAGGGGCGACACAGATACGCAGTATTTT. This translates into CASSSGRRGDTDTQYF.